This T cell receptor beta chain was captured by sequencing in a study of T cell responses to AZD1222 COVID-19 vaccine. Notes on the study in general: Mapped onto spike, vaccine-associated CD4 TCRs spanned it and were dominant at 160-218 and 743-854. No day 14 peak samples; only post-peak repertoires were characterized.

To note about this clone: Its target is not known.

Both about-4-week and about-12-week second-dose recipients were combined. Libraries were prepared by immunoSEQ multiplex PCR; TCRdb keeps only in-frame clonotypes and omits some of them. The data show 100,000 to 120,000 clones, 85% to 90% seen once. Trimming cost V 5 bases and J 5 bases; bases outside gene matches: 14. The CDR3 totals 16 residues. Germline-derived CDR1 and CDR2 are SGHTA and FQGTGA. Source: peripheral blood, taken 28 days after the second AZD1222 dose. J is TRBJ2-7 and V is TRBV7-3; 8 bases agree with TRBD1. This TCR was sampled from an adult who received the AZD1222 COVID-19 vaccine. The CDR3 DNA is TGTGCCAGCAGCCCTAGTTTTGGGACAGGACGCGACGAGCAGTACTTC. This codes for CASSPSFGTGRDEQYF.